The 27 T cell receptor beta chains given below trace back to one sample, sequenced in a study of blood T cell repertoires in COVID-19. Clones were sequenced by immunoSEQ multiplex PCR, and TCRdb holds only the in-frame ones, with some missing. The sample has roughly 14,000 clones; about 83% are singletons. Sequencing was performed on peripheral blood. The receptor set was obtained from a human donor in a cohort sampled during active COVID-19.

The gene calls are TRBV13 and TRBJ2-3; no clear D. V lost 0 bases and J lost 0, with 7 bases in between. Germline V gene sequence: CDR1 PRHDT, CDR2 FYEKMQ (reference sequence). The CDR3 length is 15 residues. CDR3 sequence: CASSLGSVSTDTQYF. The CDR3, as DNA: TGTGCCAGCAGCTTAGGTTCGGTTAGCACAGATACGCAGTATTTT. Looking up the rest from reference TRBV13 and TRBJ2-3 gives the full variable domain: AAGVIQSPRHLIKEKRETATLKCYPIPRHDTVYWYQQGPGQDPQFLISFYEKMQSDKGSIPDRFSAQQFSDYHSELNMSSLELGDSALYFCASSLGSVSTDTQYFGPGTRLTVL.

This clone was detected once. The CDR3 nucleotides read TGTGCCACCAGCGAAGGACAGGGGCATGGCTACACCTTC. Residues: CATSEGQGHGYTF. This rearrangement joins TRBV15 to TRBJ1-2; 9 bases are shared with TRBD1. This CDR3 has 13 residues. The V and J ends lost 5 bases and 6 bases, in that order; junction bases with no gene match: 4. Per the germline V gene, CDR1 is LNHNV and CDR2 is YYDKDF (reference sequence).

Only one count was recorded for this clone. V gene TRBV15 combines with J gene TRBJ2-3; a possible D gene is TRBD2 (6 bases). The germline CDR1 and CDR2 sequences are LNHNV and YYDKDF (reference sequence). Trimming shortened V by 1 base and J by 4 bases, and 12 bases separated the two germline ends. This CDR3 is 15 amino acids long. CDR3 nucleotide sequence: TGTGCCACCAGCAGAGGGCGGGGAGGTTCAGATACGCAGTATTTT. This codes for CATSRGRGGSDTQYF.

This chain connects TRBV12-3 or TRBV12-4 to TRBJ1-6; D is ambiguous. Between the trimmed V and J ends, which lost 8 bases and 6 bases, there was a span of 11 bases. The CDR3 covers 13 residues. DNA for the CDR3: TGTGCCAGCCGCCGGGAAACTAATTCACCCCTCCACTTT. The encoded protein is CASRRETNSPLHF.

The V and J genes are TRBV6-6 and TRBJ1-2; possibly TRBD1 for D (5 bases). With 8 bases removed from V and 5 bases from J, the gap between germline ends came to 18 bases. The CDR3 is 14 amino acids. Germline CDR1 MNHNY, CDR2 SVGAGI (reference sequence). The DNA of the CDR3 is TGTGCCAGCCGAGGACAAGGGGAAGTTTATGGCTACACCTTC. Its protein is CASRGQGEVYGYTF.

V is TRBV10-3 and J is TRBJ2-7, with TRBD1 as a possible D gene (8 bases). Trimming removed 9 bases at V and 2 bases at J, with 11 bases between. The CDR3 is made up of 12 amino acids. Germline V gives CDR1 ENHRY, CDR2 SYGVKD. The DNA for the CDR3 is TGTGCCATACAGGGGGGGGCCTACGAGCAGTACTTC. It is translated as CAIQGGAYEQYF.

The chain couples TRBV11-2 to TRBJ2-7; 8 nucleotides align to TRBD2. This CDR3 spans 15 amino acids. The V segment lost 2 bases and the J segment 1 base; nucleotides outside the gene matches: 4. Germline values: CDR1 SGHAT, CDR2 FQNNGV. The CDR3 protein is CASSLTGLDSYEQYF. The CDR3 DNA sequence: TGTGCCAGCAGCTTAACGGGACTAGATTCCTACGAGCAGTACTTC.

The chain combines TRBV5-1 with TRBJ1-6; 10 bases are shared with TRBD1. The CDR3 is 16 amino acids. With 0 bases clipped from V and 5 bases from J, the junction kept 2 bases outside the gene matches. CDR1 is SGHRS and CDR2 is YFSETQ in the germline V gene. The CDR3: CASSLAGTGDNSPLHF. CDR3 sequence (DNA): TGCGCCAGCAGCTTGGCCGGGACAGGGGATAATTCACCCCTCCACTTT.

CDR3 nucleotides: TGCGCCAGCAGCCAAGGCGGGGGGACCCAAGAGACCCAGTACTTC. It translates to CASSQGGGTQETQYF. The genes are TRBV4-1 and TRBJ2-5; 8 bases are shared with TRBD2. The germline V gene encodes CDR1 MGHRA and CDR2 YSYEKL. Trimming removed 1 base from V and 1 base from J; junction bases left unmatched: 2. This CDR3 has 15 amino acids.

This chain connects TRBV6-8 to TRBJ1-5, with 7 positions matching TRBD1. This CDR3 contains 14 residues. Germline V gene data show CDR1 as MNHGY and CDR2 as SAAAGT. The junction had 7 bases not matched to a gene; V was cut back by 10 bases and J by 1 base. The CDR3 sequence: CANPDRVSNQPQHF. The CDR3 DNA reads as TGTGCCAACCCCGACAGGGTGAGCAATCAGCCCCAGCATTTT.

The rearrangement joins TRBV5-1 to TRBJ2-2, with D perhaps matching TRBD2 (5 bases). V lost 2 bases to trimming and J lost 4 bases, with 21 bases between them. This CDR3 region has 18 residues. CDR1 is SGHRS and CDR2 is YFSETQ in the germline V gene. The CDR3 DNA reads as TGCGCCAGCAGCTTACTGATGGACTTTGGACGGACCACCGGGGAGCTGTTTTTT. Translation: CASSLLMDFGRTTGELFF. The complete variable domain, with remaining parts taken from reference TRBV5-1 and TRBJ2-2, reads KAGVTQTPRYLIKTRGQQVTLSCSPISGHRSVSWYQQTPGQGLQFLFEYFSETQRNKGNFPGRFSGRQFSNSRSEMNVSTLELGDSALYLCASSLLMDFGRTTGELFFGEGSRLTVL.

This chain links TRBV28 with TRBJ1-2; 7 bases agree with TRBD1. Germline V gene lookup returns CDR1 MDHEN and CDR2 SYDVKM. J gave up 7 bases and V 5 bases, and 7 bases lay outside the gene matches. The CDR3 extends over 13 amino acids. DNA of the CDR3: TGTGCCAGCAGTAGCTCTCAGGGGGGTGGCTACACCTTC. Translating gives CASSSSQGGGYTF.

The CDR3 region is CASSPRVEKLFF. Written as DNA, the CDR3 is TGTGCCAGCAGCCCCCGCGTAGAAAAACTGTTTTTT. The J gene is TRBJ1-4, the V gene TRBV7-9, with unresolved D. The CDR3 length is 12 residues. Trimming removed 5 bases at V and 8 bases at J, with 9 bases between. From germline, CDR1 is SEHNR and CDR2 FQNEAQ (reference sequence).

This clone was counted a single time. V usage is TRBV9 and J usage is TRBJ2-3; 12 nucleotides agree with TRBD2. Germline-derived CDR1 and CDR2 are SGDLS and YYNGEE. J gave up 2 bases and V 0 bases, and 7 bases lay outside the gene matches. The CDR3 is 18 residues long. The CDR3 DNA is TGTGCCAGCAGCGTAGCCCCCCTAGCGGGAGGGATCACAGATACGCAGTATTTT. Residues: CASSVAPLAGGITDTQYF.

This chain uses TRBV5-6 with TRBJ2-1, with TRBD2 matching over 8 bases. The CDR3 length is 16 residues. Germline lookup yields CDR1 SGHDT and CDR2 YYEEEE. V lost 0 bases and J lost 4; bases outside the gene matches: 6. Here the CDR3 reads CASSLELAESYNEQFF. The CDR3 DNA follows: TGTGCCAGCAGCTTGGAACTAGCGGAGTCATACAATGAGCAGTTCTTC. Together with reference TRBV5-6 and TRBJ2-1, the CDR3 gives the full variable domain: DAGVTQSPTHLIKTRGQQVTLRCSPKSGHDTVSWYQQALGQGPQFIFQYYEEEERQRGNFPDRFSGHQFPNYSSELNVNALLLGDSALYLCASSLELAESYNEQFFGPGTRLTVL.

This clone is a singleton in its sample. V gene TRBV9 combines with J gene TRBJ2-5; 13 positions match TRBD2. The CDR3 is 15 residues long. Germline lookup yields CDR1 SGDLS and CDR2 YYNGEE. V lost 3 bases and J lost 4; bases outside the gene matches: 3. The chain's CDR3 is CASSGLAGGRETQYF. CDR3 in DNA: TGTGCCAGCAGCGGACTAGCGGGAGGTCGAGAGACCCAGTACTTC.

V is TRBV10-2 and J is TRBJ1-4; tentatively, D is TRBD1 (5 bases). Germline CDR1 and CDR2: WSHSY and SAAADI. CDR3 length: 14 residues. Trimming stripped 3 bases from V and 8 bases from J, with 13 bases between. CDR3 coding DNA: TGCGCCAGCAGTGATTCCGGGGGGAGGGAAAAACTGTTTTTT. Translated, it gives CASSDSGGREKLFF.

This clone was seen a single time. This chain connects TRBV5-8 to TRBJ1-6; D is unresolved. Germline V lookup: CDR1 SGHTS, CDR2 YDEGEE. This CDR3 has 17 residues. Trimming shortened V by 0 bases and J by 0 bases, and 10 bases separated the two germline ends. The CDR3 reads CASSLDLRSSYNSPLHF. The CDR3 coding sequence is TGTGCCAGCAGCTTGGATTTGCGGAGCTCCTATAATTCACCCCTCCACTTT.

Only a few counts were recorded for this clone. The chain recombines TRBV4-2 with TRBJ1-1, with D maybe TRBD1 (5 bases). Germline CDR1 reads LGHNA; CDR2 reads YNFKEQ. The germline V and J ends were trimmed by 0 bases and 0 bases, with 17 bases remaining between them. There are 18 residues in the CDR3. In nucleotides, the CDR3 is TGTGCCAGCAGCCAAGAGTTGCTTGGTGGCAGGGTGAACACTGAAGCTTTCTTT. As protein: CASSQELLGGRVNTEAFF.

The CDR3: CASTSFGGRRTEAFF. The CDR3 nucleotides read TGTGCCAGCACCTCTTTCGGGGGGCGTCGGACTGAAGCTTTCTTT. The V call is TRBV11-2, the J call TRBJ1-1, with a tentative D call TRBD1 (6 bases). Germline CDR1 is SGHAT and CDR2 is FQNNGV. Trimming left V 7 bases short and J 5 bases short, with 20 bases between. The CDR3 has 15 amino acids.

The CDR3 loop is CASSLVTSGNPTDTQYF. CDR3 bases: TGTGCCAGCAGCTTAGTGACTAGCGGGAACCCCACAGATACGCAGTATTTT. The chain couples TRBV7-8 to TRBJ2-3; 11 bases are shared with TRBD2. The germline V gene has CDR1 SGHVS and CDR2 FQNEAQ. The length of the CDR3 is 17 residues. The V segment lost 1 base and the J segment 2 bases; nucleotides outside the gene matches: 5.

The genes are TRBV5-1 and TRBJ2-3; TRBD2 matches at 8 bases. Germline values: CDR1 SGHRS, CDR2 YFSETQ. V gave up 0 bases and J gave up 1 base; unmatched junction bases: 4. The CDR3 sequence is 16 residues long. The CDR3 spells CASSLVVTSGTDTQYF. The CDR3 DNA is TGCGCCAGCAGCTTGGTAGTGACTAGCGGCACAGATACGCAGTATTTT.

This chain connects TRBV6-4 to TRBJ2-3, with 8 bases lining up with TRBD2. CDR1 MRHNA and CDR2 SNTAGT come from the germline V gene. The CDR3 consists of 16 residues. The V and J ends lost 4 bases and 3 bases, in that order; junction bases with no gene match: 9. CDR3 amino acids: CASSAGLAGGTDTQYF. DNA for the CDR3: TGTGCCAGCAGTGCAGGACTAGCCGGAGGGACAGATACGCAGTATTTT.

V gene TRBV18 combines with J gene TRBJ1-1, with unresolved D. The CDR3 is 13 amino acids. The germline V and J ends were trimmed by 2 bases and 1 base, with 5 bases remaining between them. The germline CDR1 and CDR2 sequences are KGHSH and LQKENI. CDR3 amino acids: CASSPSGNTEAFF. For the CDR3, the DNA is TGTGCCAGCTCACCAAGCGGGAACACTGAAGCTTTCTTT.

This clone occurred once. The V gene is TRBV21-1, the J gene TRBJ1-1; the table's D call, TRBD1, was not checked against the DNA. TRBV21-1 is deemed a pseudogene. The CDR3 length is 23 residues. CDR3 sequence reads: CASSRGTGGRGPTVRRMNTEAFF. The CDR3, as DNA: TGTGCCAGCAGCAGGGGAACAGGGGGAAGAGGACCGACCGTAAGAAGAATGAACACTGAAGCTTTCTTT.

This chain connects TRBV7-9 to TRBJ2-7; D call uncertain. V dropped 6 bases and J dropped 2 bases, with 14 bases sitting between them. The germline gives CDR1 SEHNR, CDR2 FQNEAQ (reference sequence). The CDR3 is made up of 14 amino acids. This chain's CDR3 is CASSLSEKTYEQYF. The CDR3 DNA is TGTGCCAGCAGTTTGAGCGAAAAAACCTACGAGCAGTACTTC.

The chain uses TRBV30 and TRBJ2-5; possibly TRBD2 for D (5 bases). The germline V gene encodes CDR1 GTSNPN and CDR2 SVGIG (reference sequence). The V end lost 0 bases, the J end lost 2 bases, and 13 bases lay between the germline ends. CDR3 length equals 15 residues. The CDR3: CAWSVMASPQETQYF. In DNA, the CDR3 is TGTGCCTGGAGTGTAATGGCTAGCCCACAAGAGACCCAGTACTTC.